This TCR beta chain was identified during a study of blood T cell repertoires in COVID-19 (dated by TCRdb to the early 2020s). Looking at the study overall: Samples from collaborators originated in the United States, Italy and Spain and spanned both the acute and convalescent phases of COVID-19. A de-identified subject ID, COVID-19 status, age in years and sex were almost always included in the sample metadata. Where available, HLA class I and class II types were obtained from metadata supplied by the sample provider rather than from assay-based typing. The repertoires were released in a freely available public database intended as a resource for research on the immune response to SARS-CoV-2. The material from the prospective study consisted of cDNA or gDNA derived from T cells, B-cell-depleted T cells, or PBMCs. The samples were drawn from the first 160 participants of the ongoing ImmuneRACE study and from 1,254 subjects provided by 6 global collaborators. Subjects who had been exposed to COVID-19, were actively infected with it, or had recovered from it provided the deeply sampled blood TCRbeta repertoires that made up the dataset. On the study overall, not on this receptor specifically: The amount of clinical and demographic metadata varied by source and participant and was provided uncurated.

CDR1 is given as GTSNPN and CDR2 as SVGIG, both from the germline V gene (reference sequence). Spanning cysteine to phenylalanine, the CDR3 consists of 13 amino acids. Only the CDR3 part of the read is kept: 39 bases, read in frame from the first base. V trim: 3 bases; J trim: 4 bases; unmatched bases: 2. Each collaborating institution followed its own protocols to collect whole blood in K2EDTA tubes. For TCRbeta analysis, collaborator samples were shipped as frozen whole blood, as isolated PBMCs, or as DNA extracted from either sample type. A remark on this clone: Its target antigen remains unknown. No base qualities exist here, and no much larger clone lies one base off it.

TCRbeta CDR3 regions were amplified from genomic DNA using the immunoSEQ Assay, a bias-controlled multiplex PCR. The study's processing was this. Nucleated cell counts per sample were estimated from amplification of reference gene primers within the assay. Sequence reads were collapsed and filtered to measure the absolute abundance of every unique TCRbeta CDR3 rearrangement. For each sample, productive Simpson clonality was calculated as the square root of Simpson's diversity index across productive rearrangements. TCRdb re-hosts the immuneACCESS table, in-frame sequences only. Its copies lack some clones; in the studies checked, an unresolved V gene accounts for under half of them, and the cause for the rest is not known. The V and J calls and clone size were taken over from that table, and D and trimming were inferred from the DNA. The sample table holds approximately 160,000 clones, of which 84% were seen once. The ten largest clones add up to 7.2% of the sample.

Rearrangement joined TRBV30 to TRBJ1-3; the central 8 bases match TRBD1. This TCR came from a woman in her 50s in a cohort sampled during active or convalescent COVID-19. Input material: peripheral blood. The DNA sequence is given as TGTGCCTGGAGCAGGGGGCGCGGAAACACCATATATTTT. This is translated as CAWSRGRGNTIYF.